This T cell receptor beta chain was recovered during a study of CD8+CD57+ T cells in acquired aplastic anemia (dated by TCRdb to the late 2010s). Context from the whole study: DNA extracted from sorted CD4+ and CD8+ cells had a mean of approximately 3.3 ug, with a range of about 0.19 to 27.4 ug. An average of approximately 9.8 million reads for CD4+ cells and approximately 11 million reads for CD8+ cells was obtained from healthy donor samples. Study-wide conclusions, independent of this receptor: Some 30 CD8+ CDR3 sequences were shared between patients and controls but appeared highly expressed in patients and within their immunodominant clones. Between patients and healthy controls, no significant difference in CD8+ Simpson's diversity was found (P=0.060).

This clonotype was counted ten times or more. The antigen this receptor binds is unknown. No qualities accompany the bases; no much larger clone lies one base away. TCR repertoires of sorted CD4+ and CD8+ blood T cells from severe aplastic anemia patients and healthy subjects were deep-sequenced in the study. Ficoll-Paque density gradient centrifugation was used to isolate peripheral blood mononuclear cells. Before DNA was extracted, CD4+ and CD8+ T cells were sorted using either FACS or magnetic beads. Inclusive of the bounding cysteine and phenylalanine, the CDR3 is 14 residues long. Just CDR3 DNA is preserved here, 42 bases in frame from base 1. Relative to germline, V is 0 bases shorter and J is 8 bases shorter, with 14 bases between their ends. The germline V gene supplies CDR1 LGHNA and CDR2 YSLEER. TCR beta VDJ combination and CDR3 sequence profiling used genomic DNA as the template. An Illumina HiSeq 2000 was the platform used for TCR repertoire sequencing. From the authors' description of their analysis: TRBV/TRBJ rearrangement plots, CDR3 size and DJ length profiles, and Simpson's diversity index were used to evaluate the repertoires. The most abundant DNA sequence in the deep sequencing data was defined as the immunodominant clone. CDR3 amino acid sequences were screened for sharing across subjects and were compared with published repertoires and the VDJdb database. TCRdb reworked the public reads: Q25 trimming with fastp, MiXCR clone assembly, productive beta chains retained. Rows are combined by CDR3 protein, so each entry shows the most common genes and DNA. None of the V and J calls come from the authors' own analysis; TCRdb made them. The sample yields 98,000 or so distinct CDR3 sequences; under 60% were counted once. 30% to 35% of the sample comes from the top ten.

Recombination joined TRBV4-3 with TRBJ2-7; the D gene lacks a confident call. Sequenced sample: sorted CD4+, CD8+, or CD8+CD57+ T cells (not recorded which) from PBMCs. This TCR was recovered from a human donor in good health, serving as a control. The CDR3 reads as follows: CASSQDNGWIKQYF. The DNA sequence is as follows: TGCGCCAGCAGCCAAGACAACGGGTGGATTAAGCAGTACTTC.